Below are 13 T cell receptor beta chains sequenced from a single sample in a study of T-cell reconstitution after alpha-beta-depleted transplantation in children. For TCRbeta, the library was prepared with unique molecular identifiers. Each CDR3 protein gets one entry after TCRdb re-called the PCR reads with MiXCR. This sample has approximately 500,000 distinct CDR3 sequences, with roughly a tenth found just once. Material: PBMCs, obtained before TCRalphabeta/CD19-depleted stem cell transplant. The source of these receptors is a child under 10 years old with inherited bone marrow failure, due to receive a stem cell transplant.

This clonotype has ten or more counts. This rearrangement joins TRBV27 to TRBJ2-2, with 8 bases lining up with TRBD1. This CDR3 comprises 14 residues. Per the germline V gene, CDR1 is MNHEY and CDR2 is SMNVEV (reference sequence). The junction had 2 bases not matched to a gene; V was cut back by 6 bases and J by 2 bases. The CDR3 spells CASRDRVNTGELFF. CDR3 sequence (DNA): TGTGCCAGCAGGGACAGGGTAAACACCGGGGAGCTGTTTTTT.

The chain uses TRBV9 and TRBJ2-2; D remains unclear. This CDR3 is built from 14 residues. Trimming left V 3 bases short and J 0 bases short, with 6 bases between. Germline V lookup: CDR1 SGDLS, CDR2 YYNGEE. In DNA form, the CDR3 reads TGTGCCAGCAGCGCTCTAGCGAACACCGGGGAGCTGTTTTTT. Its translation is CASSALANTGELFF. Filled out from reference TRBV9 and TRBJ2-2, the complete variable domain reads DSGVTQTPKHLITATGQRVTLRCSPRSGDLSVYWYQQSLDQGLQFLIQYYNGEERAKGNILERFSAQQFPDLHSELNLSSLELGDSALYFCASSALANTGELFFGEGSRLTVL.

This clonotype was counted many times. This chain joins TRBV11-2 and TRBJ2-1; 7 nucleotides align to TRBD2. Germline CDR1 and CDR2: SGHAT and FQNNGV. Unmatched junction bases numbered 11, after V lost 0 bases and J lost 0 bases. CDR3 length: 19 residues. The CDR3 coding sequence is TGTGCCAGCAGCTTAGATCTACTAGCGACCGAGCCCTCCTACAATGAGCAGTTCTTC. Its protein is CASSLDLLATEPSYNEQFF.

This clonotype showed up many times. This chain connects TRBV5-1 to TRBJ2-5; 11 bases are shared with TRBD2. Germline V CDR1 and CDR2: SGHRS, YFSETQ. After removal of 6 bases from V and 0 bases from J, the junction contained 4 bases not matched to a gene. CDR3 length equals 15 residues. CDR3 amino acids: CASTLAGGNQETQYF. CDR3 DNA: TGCGCCAGCACGCTAGCGGGAGGAAACCAAGAGACCCAGTACTTC.

This clonotype was detected ten times or more. This rearrangement joins TRBV12-3 or TRBV12-4 to TRBJ2-1; TRBD2 matches 11 bases. CDR3 length equals 15 residues. The V and J ends lost 7 bases and 3 bases, in that order; junction bases with no gene match: 5. The CDR3 here is CASTSLAGVYNEQFF. CDR3 DNA: TGTGCCAGCACCTCACTAGCGGGAGTCTACAATGAGCAGTTCTTC.

This clonotype was counted many times. V gene TRBV27 combines with J gene TRBJ2-4; 11 nucleotides agree with TRBD2. The germline gives CDR1 MNHEY, CDR2 SMNVEV (reference sequence). With V trimmed by 4 bases and J by 0 bases, 11 bases remained unmatched. The CDR3 loop spans 19 amino acids. This CDR3 reads CASSSGTSGPRAAKNIQYF. CDR3 nucleotides: TGTGCCAGCAGTTCCGGGACTAGCGGTCCCCGGGCAGCCAAAAACATTCAGTACTTC.

This clonotype was observed many times. The rearrangement links TRBV6-5 to TRBJ1-2; D might be TRBD1 (5 bases). The CDR3 runs 15 residues. CDR1 is MNHEY and CDR2 is SVGAGI in the germline V gene. Trimming took 2 bases from V and 8 from J, leaving 18 bases between them. The CDR3 DNA reads TGTGCCAGCAGTTACACCAACGGGGGGGGATGGGGCTACACCTTC. It translates to CASSYTNGGGWGYTF.

This clonotype was seen ten or more times. V is TRBV12-3 or TRBV12-4 and J is TRBJ2-4, with 7 positions matching TRBD1. The CDR3 loop spans 17 amino acids. With 2 bases clipped from V and 11 bases from J, the junction kept 18 bases outside the gene matches. The CDR3 region has the DNA TGTGCCAGCAGTTTAAGGCCCTTCGAGGGGGCGTCCCAAGTTCAGTACTTC. Translating it yields CASSLRPFEGASQVQYF.

This clonotype was counted many times. The genes are TRBV10-3 and TRBJ2-3; 14 positions agree with TRBD2. The CDR3 has 13 residues. With 10 bases clipped from V and 5 bases from J, the junction kept 2 bases outside the gene matches. Looked up from germline, CDR1 is ENHRY and CDR2 is SYGVKD. CDR3: CATGLAGGDTQYF. The DNA of the CDR3 is TGTGCCACTGGACTAGCGGGAGGAGATACGCAGTATTTT.

This clonotype was observed many times. The chain combines TRBV28 with TRBJ2-1; D uncertain. V lost 5 bases, J lost 4 bases, and 12 bases lay in between. The CDR3 runs 14 residues. Germline-derived CDR1 and CDR2 are MDHEN and SYDVKM. In DNA form, the CDR3 reads TGTGCCAGCAGTCCCGAACCCACATACAATGAGCAGTTCTTC. Amino acid sequence: CASSPEPTYNEQFF.

This clonotype was observed a single time. The V gene is TRBV3-1, the J gene TRBJ2-1, with TRBD2 matching over 8 bases. With V trimmed by 10 bases and J by 2 bases, 16 bases remained unmatched. The CDR3 runs 17 residues. CDR1 is LGHDT and CDR2 is YNNKEL in the germline V gene (reference sequence). The CDR3 here is CATCQAWNSGTYNEQFF. Written as DNA, the CDR3 is TGTGCCACCTGCCAAGCCTGGAATAGCGGGACCTACAATGAGCAGTTCTTC.

This clonotype was counted between two and nine times. V usage is TRBV27 and J usage is TRBJ2-3, with D possibly being TRBD1 or TRBD2 (5 bases each). The CDR3 spans 16 residues. In germline, CDR1 is MNHEY, CDR2 SMNVEV (reference sequence). Trimming cost V 0 bases and J 9 bases, with 19 bases left between them. This chain's CDR3 is CASSLSAGVGVLTQYF. CDR3 coding DNA: TGTGCCAGCAGTTTATCGGCGGGTGTGGGGGTGTTGACGCAGTATTTT.

The table lists this clonotype with many counts. The rearrangement uses TRBV4-3 and TRBJ2-1; D is uncertain. Per the germline V gene, CDR1 is LGHNA and CDR2 is YSLEER. CDR3 length equals 16 residues. V lost 0 bases and J 3 bases, leaving 12 bases between the germline ends. CDR3: CASSQDRVGNYNEQFF. The DNA of the CDR3 is TGCGCCAGCAGCCAAGATCGGGTGGGCAACTACAATGAGCAGTTCTTC.